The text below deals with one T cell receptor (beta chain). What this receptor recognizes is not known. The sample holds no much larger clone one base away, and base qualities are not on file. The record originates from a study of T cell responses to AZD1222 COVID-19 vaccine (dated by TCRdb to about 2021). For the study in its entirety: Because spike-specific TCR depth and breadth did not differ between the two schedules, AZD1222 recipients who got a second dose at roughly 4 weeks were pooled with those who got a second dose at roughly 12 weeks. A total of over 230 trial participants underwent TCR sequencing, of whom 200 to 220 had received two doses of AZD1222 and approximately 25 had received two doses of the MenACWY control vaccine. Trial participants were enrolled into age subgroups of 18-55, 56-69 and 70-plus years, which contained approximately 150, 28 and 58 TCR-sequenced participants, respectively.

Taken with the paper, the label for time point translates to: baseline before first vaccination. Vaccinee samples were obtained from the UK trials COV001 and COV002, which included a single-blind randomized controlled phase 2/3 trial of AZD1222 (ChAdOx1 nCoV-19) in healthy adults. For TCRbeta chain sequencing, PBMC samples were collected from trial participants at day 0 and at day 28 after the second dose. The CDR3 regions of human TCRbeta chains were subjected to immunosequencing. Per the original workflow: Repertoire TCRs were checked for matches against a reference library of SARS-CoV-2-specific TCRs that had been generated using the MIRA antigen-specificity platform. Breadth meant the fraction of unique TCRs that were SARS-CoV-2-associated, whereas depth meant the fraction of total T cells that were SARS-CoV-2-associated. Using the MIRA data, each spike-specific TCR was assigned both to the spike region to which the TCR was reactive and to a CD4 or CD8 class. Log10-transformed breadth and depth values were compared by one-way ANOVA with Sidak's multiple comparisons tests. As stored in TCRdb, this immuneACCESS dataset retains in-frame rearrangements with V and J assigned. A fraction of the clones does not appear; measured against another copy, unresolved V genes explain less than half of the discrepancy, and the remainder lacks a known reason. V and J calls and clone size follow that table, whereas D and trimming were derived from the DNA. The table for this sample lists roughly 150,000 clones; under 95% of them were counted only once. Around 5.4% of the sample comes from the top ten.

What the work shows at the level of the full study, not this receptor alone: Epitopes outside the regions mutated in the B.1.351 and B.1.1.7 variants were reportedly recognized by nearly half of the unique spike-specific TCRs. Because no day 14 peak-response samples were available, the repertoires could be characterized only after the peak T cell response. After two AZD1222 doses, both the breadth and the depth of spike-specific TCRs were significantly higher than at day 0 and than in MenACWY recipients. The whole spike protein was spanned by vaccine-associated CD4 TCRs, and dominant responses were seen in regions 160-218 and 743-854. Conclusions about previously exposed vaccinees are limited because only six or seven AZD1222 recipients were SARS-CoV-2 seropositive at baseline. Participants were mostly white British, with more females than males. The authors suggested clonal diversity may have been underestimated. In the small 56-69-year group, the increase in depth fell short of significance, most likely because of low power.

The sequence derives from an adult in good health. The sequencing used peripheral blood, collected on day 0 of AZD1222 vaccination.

The nucleotides read TGTGCCAGTAGCCTCACCGGGACTAGCAGCACAGATACGCAGTATTTT. Translation gives CASSLTGTSSTDTQYF. The chain is assembled from TRBV19 and TRBJ2-3, and 9 junctional nucleotides match TRBD2. The CDR1 and CDR2 encoded by the germline V gene (reference sequence) are LNHDA and SQIVND. The germline V end is reduced by 6 bases and the J end by 0 bases; junction bases left unmatched: 7. From the cysteine through the phenylalanine, the CDR3 covers 16 amino acids. This entry keeps only the CDR3 DNA: 48 bases, framed from base 1.